The T cell receptor (beta chain) under discussion was sequenced for a study of blood T cell repertoires in COVID-19. Study summary: Sites in the United States, Italy and Spain provided acute and convalescent COVID-19 samples. Sample material is recorded as cDNA or gDNA derived from T cells, B-cell-depleted T cells, or PBMCs.

How the authors handled the data: Estimation of nucleated cell counts relied on the amplification of reference gene primers. TCRdb's table, derived via immunoSEQ multiplex PCR, lists solely in-frame clones and lacks some. That table gives V, J and clone size, and the DNA gave D and trimming. Among approximately 190,000 clones listed, roughly 86% were seen once. The CDR3 has 17 residues. Germline V CDR1 and CDR2: SGHVS, FQNEAQ. V shed 1 base and J 1 base; nucleotides not matched to a gene: 2. The specimen was peripheral blood. The receptor comes from a woman in her sixties or seventies with active or convalescent COVID-19. V usage is TRBV7-8 and J usage is TRBJ1-6; 9 nucleotides agree with TRBD1. CDR3 sequence reads: CASSLEQGASYNSPLHF. The CDR3 nucleotides read TGTGCCAGCAGCTTAGAACAGGGGGCATCCTATAATTCACCCCTCCACTTT.